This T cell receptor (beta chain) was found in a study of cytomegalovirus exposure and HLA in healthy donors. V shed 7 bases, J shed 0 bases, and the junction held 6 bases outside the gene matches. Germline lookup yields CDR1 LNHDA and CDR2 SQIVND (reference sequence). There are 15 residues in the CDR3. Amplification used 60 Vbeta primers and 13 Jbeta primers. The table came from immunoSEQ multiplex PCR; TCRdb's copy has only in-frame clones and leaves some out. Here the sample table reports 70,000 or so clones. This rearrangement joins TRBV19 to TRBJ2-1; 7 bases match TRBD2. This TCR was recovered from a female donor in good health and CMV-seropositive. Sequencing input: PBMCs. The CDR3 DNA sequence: TGTGCCAGTACCCTCGGGGGGAGCTCCTACAATGAGCAGTTCTTC. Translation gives CASTLGGSSYNEQFF.